The subject of this entry is one TCR beta chain. The assay was immunoSEQ multiplex PCR, and TCRdb's table has in-frame clones only and misses some. Of about 12,000 clones in the sample, 70% to 80% were seen once. There are 14 residues in the CDR3. The sample comes from a study of blood T cell repertoires in COVID-19. This receptor was obtained from a man in his 60s with COVID-19, enrolled during active disease. The chain couples TRBV12-1 to TRBJ1-2. TRBV12-1 corresponds to a pseudogene. What was sequenced was peripheral blood. This CDR3 is CASSPPRNNYGYTF. The CDR3 DNA is TGTGCCAGCAGCCCACCTAGAAATAACTATGGCTACACCTTC.